These T cell receptor beta chains were read from a single sample in a study of CD8 T cells in Susac syndrome. TCRdb analysed the immunoSEQ multiplex PCR reads with MiXCR anew, one entry per CDR3 protein. The table includes approximately 190,000 distinct CDR3 sequences, approximately 94% detected once. The sequencing input was CD4+ T cells from PBMCs. These receptors came from a human donor with Susac syndrome. The CDR3 runs from the conserved cysteine through the conserved F or W. Fields, in order: CDR3 length, J gene, clone size, D gene, V gene, CDR3 DNA, CDR3 protein. A D gene is named only where the DNA matches it firmly. Expanded clones are given a class, and other clones once, few, many or no size at all.

length: 12
J: TRBJ1-2
size: NA
D: NA
V: TRBV20-1
DNA: TGCAGTGCGCCAGGGGAGGACTATGGCTACACCTTC
CDR3: CSAPGEDYGYTF

length: 14
J: TRBJ2-7
size: once
D: NA
V: TRBV20-1
DNA: TGCAGTGCTAGCCGCCAGGGTCGGGGGTACGAGCAGTACTTC
CDR3: CSASRQGRGYEQYF

length: 13
J: TRBJ1-2
size: NA
D: NA
V: TRBV14
DNA: TGTGCCAGCAGCCTCACCAGGGGATTCGGCTACACCTTC
CDR3: CASSLTRGFGYTF

length: 13
J: TRBJ2-5
size: once
D: NA
V: TRBV29-1
DNA: TGCAGCGTAGCCACTCAAAGGGTCGGGACCCAGTACTTC
CDR3: CSVATQRVGTQYF

length: 12
J: TRBJ1-2
size: NA
D: NA
V: TRBV30
DNA: TGTGCCTGGAGTGTAGGACAGTATGGCTACACCTTC
CDR3: CAWSVGQYGYTF

length: 15
J: TRBJ2-3
size: NA
D: NA
V: TRBV5-1
DNA: TGCGCCAGCAGCGAAGGGACTTCGGCCACAGATACGCAGTATTTT
CDR3: CASSEGTSATDTQYF

length: 16
J: TRBJ2-1
size: NA
D: TRBD2
V: TRBV3-1
DNA: TGTGCCAGCAGCCCGGGACTAGCGGGGGGGCGGAATGAGCAGTTCTTC
CDR3: CASSPGLAGGRNEQFF

length: 17
J: TRBJ1-5
size: NA
D: TRBD1
V: TRBV7-2
DNA: TGTGCCAGCGCCCCGGGACAGGGGTCGAATAGCAATCAGCCCCAGCATTTT
CDR3: CASAPGQGSNSNQPQHF

length: 14
J: TRBJ2-7
size: NA
D: NA
V: TRBV20-1
DNA: TGCAGTGCTAGAGCCGGGCCAATTTTCTACGAGCAGTACTTC
CDR3: CSARAGPIFYEQYF

length: 13
J: TRBJ2-7
size: NA
D: NA
V: TRBV5-1
DNA: TGCGCCAGCAGCTTGGCCCTCTCCTACGAGCAGTACTTC
CDR3: CASSLALSYEQYF

length: 17
J: TRBJ1-1
size: NA
D: TRBD1
V: TRBV6-4
DNA: TGTGCCAGCAGTCCCTTCCCGGGACAGCGCATGAACACTGAAGCTTTCTTT
CDR3: CASSPFPGQRMNTEAFF

length: 14
J: TRBJ2-7
size: NA
D: TRBD1
V: TRBV6-5
DNA: TGTGCCAGCAGTGACACCGGGACAGGAGGCGAGCAGTACTTC
CDR3: CASSDTGTGGEQYF

length: 15
J: TRBJ1-1
size: NA
D: TRBD1
V: TRBV14
DNA: TGTGCCAGCAGCCGCCTCAACAGGGGCGCCACTGAAGCTTTCTTT
CDR3: CASSRLNRGATEAFF

length: 15
J: TRBJ2-5
size: NA
D: TRBD2
V: TRBV11-3
DNA: TGTGCCAGCAGTCTGGGACTAGCGGGGTCAGAGACCCAGTACTTC
CDR3: CASSLGLAGSETQYF

length: 15
J: TRBJ1-1
size: NA
D: TRBD1
V: TRBV9
DNA: TGTGCCGGGTCTCCGGGACAGAAAATGAACACTGAAGCTTTCTTT
CDR3: CAGSPGQKMNTEAFF

length: 16
J: TRBJ2-5
size: NA
D: TRBD2
V: TRBV13
DNA: TGTGCCAGCAGCTCCACTAGCGGGGGACCTTCAGAGACCCAGTACTTC
CDR3: CASSSTSGGPSETQYF

length: 18
J: TRBJ2-1
size: NA
D: TRBD2
V: TRBV12-3/TRBV12-4
DNA: TGTGCCAGCAGCCTGAGAAAACTAGCGGGGGGTCCAGGCAATGAGCAGTTCTTC
CDR3: CASSLRKLAGGPGNEQFF

length: 14
J: TRBJ2-3
size: NA
D: NA
V: TRBV5-5
DNA: TGTGCCAGCAGCAGGGGGGAAGTCACAGATACGCAGTATTTT
CDR3: CASSRGEVTDTQYF

length: 13
J: TRBJ1-2
size: NA
D: NA
V: TRBV20-1
DNA: TGCAGTGCTAGAGTATCGGGAAACTATGGCTACACCTTC
CDR3: CSARVSGNYGYTF

length: 13
J: TRBJ2-3
size: NA
D: NA
V: TRBV10-3
DNA: TGTGCCGTTGGGGGACCGGCTGGAGATACGCAGTATTTT
CDR3: CAVGGPAGDTQYF

length: 11
J: TRBJ1-2
size: NA
D: NA
V: TRBV30
DNA: TGTGCCTGGAGTGTCGCTTATGGCTACACCTTC
CDR3: CAWSVAYGYTF

length: 14
J: TRBJ2-3
size: NA
D: NA
V: TRBV12-3/TRBV12-4
DNA: TGTGCCAGCAGTTTAGACCTCCCCGGGGATACGCAGTATTTT
CDR3: CASSLDLPGDTQYF

length: 14
J: TRBJ2-5
size: NA
D: NA
V: TRBV3-1
DNA: TGTGCCAGCAGTCGAGACTCAAGAGGGGAGACCCAGTACTTC
CDR3: CASSRDSRGETQYF

length: 15
J: TRBJ2-1
size: NA
D: TRBD2
V: TRBV7-2
DNA: TGTGCCAGCAGCTTAGTGGCGGGGGGGATGGATGAGCAGTTCTTC
CDR3: CASSLVAGGMDEQFF

length: 14
J: TRBJ2-7
size: NA
D: NA
V: TRBV2
DNA: TGTGCCAGCAGTGGGCAGGACAGCTCCTACGAGCAGTACTTC
CDR3: CASSGQDSSYEQYF

length: 14
J: TRBJ1-1
size: NA
D: NA
V: TRBV5-6
DNA: TGTGCCAGCAGCTGGGGCCCAAGGGACACTGAAGCTTTCTTT
CDR3: CASSWGPRDTEAFF

length: 14
J: TRBJ2-3
size: NA
D: NA
V: TRBV29-1
DNA: TGCAGCGTTGGAGGGAAGGTGGGCACAGATACGCAGTATTTT
CDR3: CSVGGKVGTDTQYF